This section outlines one T cell receptor beta chain sequence together with its context. Antigen unknown. A much larger clonotype is one base distant, so this may be a read error. The CDR3 ends on some other residue instead of the conserved phenylalanine or tryptophan, so this is likely a read error. From the reads, TCRdb called clonotypes with MiXCR, one entry per CDR3 protein. The sample gives more than 50,000 distinct CDR3 sequences, 21% of which show up once; around 2.3% is in the top ten. This entry is derived from a study of lung T cells in sarcoidosis with Löfgren's syndrome. Looked up from germline, CDR1 is DFQATT and CDR2 is SNEGSKA (reference sequence). CDR3 size: 10 residues. V gave up 8 bases and J gave up 3 bases, with 5 bases separating them. General study points: TRAV12-1 preferentially paired with TRBV2, with homologous CDR3s. Multiple Löfgren's syndrome patients reportedly shared TRAV12-1 and TRBV2 CDR3 motifs. TRAV12-1 and TRBV2 were reportedly most expanded in Löfgren's patients.

The origin of this receptor is a human donor with sarcoidosis (Löfgren's syndrome or another form), or a control subject (not recorded which). The sequencing sample was made of CD4+ T cells from PBMCs. The chain recombines TRBV20-1 with TRBJ2-1; D call uncertain. CDR3 residues: CSPVYNEQFL. CDR3 in DNA: TGCAGTCCTGTCTACAATGAGCAGTTCCTC.